The T cell receptor beta chain under discussion was sequenced for a study of T-cell reconstitution after alpha-beta-depleted transplantation in children. This clonotype was observed many times. This CDR3 is built from 14 residues. CDR1 SGHRS and CDR2 YFSETQ come from the germline V gene. Trimming stripped 2 bases from V and 8 bases from J, with 16 bases between. The TCRbeta library incorporated unique molecular identifiers. TCRdb reprocessed the PCR reads via MiXCR and lists one record per CDR3 protein. The sample comprises about 230,000 distinct CDR3 sequences, 8.5% to 10% of which are singletons, and around 6.2% rests with the top ten.

Material: PBMCs from the stem cell graft donor, obtained from the stem cell graft. This TCR was recovered from a human donor who donated a stem cell graft to a child with acute lymphoblastic leukemia. This chain links TRBV5-1 with TRBJ1-1, with D perhaps matching TRBD1 (5 bases). CDR3 in amino acids: CASSLGGEVSEAFF. The DNA for the CDR3 is TGCGCCAGCAGCTTAGGAGGGGAGGTATCCGAAGCTTTCTTT.